This entry lists 14 T cell receptor beta chains sequenced from one sample in a study of regulatory T cells in long-lasting Graves disease. Time point meaning: newly diagnosed GD, antithyroid drugs for less than 3 months. From RNA extracted from PBMCs, the TCR library was made. CDR3 regions were amplified by Arm-PCR using iRepertoire HTBI primers to build TCR beta libraries. TCRdb redid the calling of the multiplex PCR reads with MiXCR, one entry per CDR3 protein. This sample yields about 430,000 distinct CDR3 sequences, of which about 15% are seen a single time; over 7% belongs to the top ten. A further study also used this sample, focusing on T cells in Graves' hyperthyroidism and ophthalmopathy.

Sample: peripheral blood mononuclear cells (PBMCs), taken at new diagnosis, from a patient treated with antithyroid drugs. These receptors all stem from a woman between 40 and 50 years old with Graves disease.

The sample holds many counts of this clonotype. The chain has TRBV7-8 and TRBJ1-1; D may be TRBD1 (6 bases). Germline CDR1 and CDR2: SGHVS and FQNEAQ. There are 18 residues in the CDR3. V was shortened by 6 bases and J by 1 base, with 24 bases between the two germline ends. The CDR3 sequence: CASSQGRGSLLRNTEAFF. CDR3 bases: TGTGCCAGCAGTCAGGGGAGGGGGAGCCTGCTGAGGAACACTGAAGCTTTCTTT.

In this sample, this clonotype turned up many times. This chain connects TRBV6-5 to TRBJ1-5; D may be TRBD1 (5 bases). This CDR3 is 18 amino acids long. The V gene's germline CDR1 is MNHEY and CDR2 SVGAGI. V lost 2 bases, J lost 2 bases, and 19 bases lay in between. The CDR3 sequence is CASSYQLVRTSGNQPQHF. The CDR3 DNA reads TGTGCCAGCAGTTACCAACTCGTAAGGACATCAGGCAATCAGCCCCAGCATTTT.

This clonotype was observed at least ten times. The chain employs TRBV28 and TRBJ1-4, with D maybe TRBD1 (5 bases). CDR3 length: 17 residues. With 6 bases removed from V and 3 bases from J, the gap between germline ends came to 20 bases. Germline loops: CDR1 MDHEN, CDR2 SYDVKM. CDR3 sequence: CASSPRGVWKANEKLFF. The CDR3 DNA follows: TGTGCCAGCAGCCCACGAGGGGTATGGAAGGCTAATGAAAAACTGTTTTTT.

This clonotype showed up many times. The CDR3 DNA follows: TGTGCCAGCAGTGAGGTCGGGATTGCCCACGAGCAGTACTTC. This codes for CASSEVGIAHEQYF. The gene calls are TRBV2 and TRBJ2-7, with TRBD2 as a possible D gene (5 bases). Trimming stripped 3 bases from V and 5 bases from J, with 14 bases between. Per the germline V gene, CDR1 is SNHLY and CDR2 is FYNNEI. The CDR3 is 14 amino acids.

This CDR3 is CASSFDRGLGYTF. As DNA, the CDR3 is TGCGCCAGCAGCTTCGACAGGGGGCTCGGCTACACCTTC. The rearrangement uses TRBV5-1 and TRBJ1-2; 10 bases map to TRBD1. V was clipped by 2 bases and J by 8 bases; unmatched bases: 3. The CDR3 totals 13 residues. Germline CDR1 SGHRS, CDR2 YFSETQ.

Worth noting for this clonotype: A read error likely explains this, since a far larger clone differs by one base. The gene calls are TRBV4-2 and TRBJ2-5, with TRBD1 matching over 11 bases. Germline V gene data show CDR1 as LGHNA and CDR2 as YNFKEQ. The CDR3 extends over 14 amino acids. CDR3 loop: CTSSSGQGAWTQYF. The CDR3 DNA is TGTACCAGCAGTTCCGGACAGGGGGCTTGGACCCAGTACTTC.

Many counts were recorded for this clonotype. The chain carries TRBV20-1 and TRBJ1-2, with a tentative D call TRBD1 (5 bases). Germline CDR1 DFQATT, CDR2 SNEGSKA (reference sequence). V lost 6 bases and J lost 1, with 15 bases in between. The CDR3 has 14 amino acids. In DNA, the CDR3 is TGCAGTGCGCCGTCAGGGTCCGTTAACTATGGCTACACCTTC. Translating gives CSAPSGSVNYGYTF.

The chain uses TRBV15 and TRBJ2-3; the match to TRBD2 covers 8 bases. Germline values: CDR1 LNHNV, CDR2 YYDKDF (reference sequence). The length of the CDR3 is 15 residues. The J segment lost 2 bases and the V segment lost 2 bases, leaving 3 bases of the junction unmatched. The CDR3 protein is CATSRRLAHTDTQYF. CDR3 nucleotides: TGTGCCACCAGCAGAAGACTAGCGCACACAGATACGCAGTATTTT.

In its sample, this clonotype was seen a few times. V usage is TRBV4-3 and J usage is TRBJ2-7; D unclear. The CDR3 is 15 amino acids. Germline V gene lookup returns CDR1 LGHNA and CDR2 YSLEER. The ends were cut back, 0 bases at V and 1 base at J, with 10 bases in the middle. The CDR3 loop is CASSQEVGRSYEQYF. The CDR3, as DNA: TGCGCCAGCAGCCAAGAAGTGGGCAGATCCTACGAGCAGTACTTC.

CDR3 residues: CASSLGGAVSYEQYF. CDR3 nucleotide sequence: TGTGCCAGCAGCTTGGGGGGCGCTGTCTCCTACGAGCAGTACTTC. This rearrangement joins TRBV11-3 to TRBJ2-7; D is tentatively TRBD1 or TRBD2 (6 bases each). Trimming took off 3 bases at V and 0 bases at J, with 12 bases between the two ends. CDR3 length: 15 amino acids. The germline CDR1 and CDR2 sequences are SGHNT and YENEEA. Together with reference TRBV11-3 and TRBJ2-7, the CDR3 gives the full variable domain: EAGVVQSPRYKIIEKKQPVAFWCNPISGHNTLYWYLQNLGQGPELLIRYENEEAVDDSQLPKDRFSAERLKGVDSTLKIQPAELGDSAVYLCASSLGGAVSYEQYFGPGTRLTVT.

This chain joins TRBV12-3 or TRBV12-4 and TRBJ1-2; TRBD1 aligns across 7 bases. There are 14 residues in the CDR3. V lost 3 bases to trimming and J lost 5 bases; unmatched junction nucleotides: 6. The CDR3 loop reads CASSLGQKLYGYTF. In DNA form, the CDR3 reads TGTGCCAGCAGTTTGGGACAGAAACTTTATGGCTACACCTTC.

The V and J genes are TRBV4-1 and TRBJ2-5; no clear D gene. With 1 base removed from V and 5 bases from J, the gap between germline ends came to 14 bases. The CDR3 has 15 amino acids. Germline CDR1 reads MGHRA; CDR2 reads YSYEKL. CDR3 protein: CASSQVGVGSETQYF. The CDR3 DNA reads as TGCGCCAGCAGCCAAGTTGGGGTGGGTAGTGAGACCCAGTACTTC.

This clonotype was detected ten times or more. The V and J genes are TRBV29-1 and TRBJ2-2, with D possibly called TRBD1 or TRBD2 (5 bases each). The germline gives CDR1 SQVTM, CDR2 ANQGSEA. CDR3 length: 15 amino acids. The V end lost 6 bases, the J end lost 4 bases, and 18 bases lay between the germline ends. The CDR3 is CSVYPNERGTGELFF. DNA of the CDR3: TGCAGCGTCTACCCCAACGAGAGGGGCACCGGGGAGCTGTTTTTT.

The chain uses TRBV20-1 and TRBJ2-3; D ambiguous. This CDR3 contains 16 residues. V shed 4 bases and J shed 1 base, with 18 bases lying between them. The germline V gene encodes CDR1 DFQATT and CDR2 SNEGSKA (reference sequence). The CDR3, as DNA: TGCAGTGCTAAAGAAGTCCGGGCGGCGGGCACAGATACGCAGTATTTT. It encodes CSAKEVRAAGTDTQYF.